This T cell receptor (beta chain) was captured by sequencing in a study of OX40 agonist ivuxolimab in advanced cancers. This CDR3 is 14 amino acids long. Germline CDR1 SEHNR, CDR2 FQNEAQ (reference sequence). The ends lost 6 bases at V and 2 bases at J; junction bases unmatched: 4. Using immunoSEQ multiplex PCR, the repertoire was profiled, and TCRdb retains in-frame clones only, with some absent. The table lists approximately 77,000 clones, about nine tenths of them singletons. The sample here was CD4+ or CD8+ T cells sorted from blood, taken in a trial of the OX40 agonist ivuxolimab. The rearrangement uses TRBV7-9 and TRBJ2-7, with 10 bases aligning to TRBD1. The sequence was collected from an adult with an advanced solid tumor such as melanoma, head and neck, liver or kidney cancer. CDR3 nucleotides: TGTGCCAGCAGTCCGACAGGGGGCACCTACGAGCAGTACTTC. Residues: CASSPTGGTYEQYF. Drawing the rest from reference TRBV7-9 and TRBJ2-7, the complete variable domain is DTGVSQNPRHKITKRGQNVTFRCDPISEHNRLYWYRQTLGQGPEFLTYFQNEAQLEKSRLLSDRFSAERPKGSFSTLEIQRTEQGDSAMYLCASSPTGGTYEQYFGPGTRLTVT.